Sequencing of this T cell receptor beta chain was carried out in a study of shared clonotypes between healthy human individuals. V gave up 1 base and J gave up 2 bases, with 8 bases separating them. CDR3 length: 14 amino acids. CDR1 is MNHEY, CDR2 SVGAGI, per germline. Study-wide points: It was the non-shared clonotypes that had lower generation probabilities than clonotypes shared by all four donors.

For every subset, genomic DNA was evenly distributed across several immunoSEQ plates. Profiled with immunoSEQ multiplex PCR; TCRdb holds only in-frame clones, not every one. The sample has approximately 2.5 million clones; approximately 92% are singletons. A word on this clone: Its antigen is undetermined.

The source of this sequence is a man younger than 35 in good health. Specimen: naive CD4+ T cells sorted from blood. Subset specified: CD45RA+ positively selected. The rearrangement uses TRBV6-5 and TRBJ1-1, with D unresolved. The CDR3 loop is CASSYYSANTEAFF. For the CDR3, the DNA is TGTGCCAGCAGTTACTACAGTGCCAACACTGAAGCTTTCTTT.